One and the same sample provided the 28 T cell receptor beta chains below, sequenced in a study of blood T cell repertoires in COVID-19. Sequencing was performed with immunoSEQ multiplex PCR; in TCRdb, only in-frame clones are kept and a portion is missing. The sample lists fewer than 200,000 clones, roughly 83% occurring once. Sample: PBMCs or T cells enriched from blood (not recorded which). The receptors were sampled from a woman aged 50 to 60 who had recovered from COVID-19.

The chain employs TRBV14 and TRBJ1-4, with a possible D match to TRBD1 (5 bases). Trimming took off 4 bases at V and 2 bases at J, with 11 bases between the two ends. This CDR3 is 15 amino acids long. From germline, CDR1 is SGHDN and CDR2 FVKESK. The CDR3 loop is CASSLTAGTNEKLFF. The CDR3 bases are TGTGCCAGCAGCCTTACCGCAGGGACTAATGAAAAACTGTTTTTT.

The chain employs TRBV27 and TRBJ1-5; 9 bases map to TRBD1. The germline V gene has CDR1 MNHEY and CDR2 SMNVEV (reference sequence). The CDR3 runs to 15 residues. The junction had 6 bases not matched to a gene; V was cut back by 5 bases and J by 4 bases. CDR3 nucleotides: TGTGCCAGCAGTAAGGACAGGGGTGGTAATCAGCCCCAGCATTTT. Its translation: CASSKDRGGNQPQHF.

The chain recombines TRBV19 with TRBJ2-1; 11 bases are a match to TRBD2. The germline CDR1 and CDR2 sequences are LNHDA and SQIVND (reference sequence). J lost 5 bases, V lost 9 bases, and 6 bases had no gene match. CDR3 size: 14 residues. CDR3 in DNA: TGTGCCAGCGAAACGGGACTAGCGGACAATGAGCAGTTCTTC. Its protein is CASETGLADNEQFF.

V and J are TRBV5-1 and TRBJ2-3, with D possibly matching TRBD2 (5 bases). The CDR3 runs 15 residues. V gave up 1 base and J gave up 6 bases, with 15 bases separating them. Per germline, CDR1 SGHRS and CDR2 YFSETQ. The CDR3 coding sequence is TGCGCCAGCAGCTTGTTGTCCCGGGGTGGGGATACGCAGTATTTT. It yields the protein CASSLLSRGGDTQYF.

The CDR3 is CSVDGGSWAAEAFF. The CDR3 DNA reads as TGCAGCGTTGATGGGGGCTCCTGGGCAGCTGAAGCTTTCTTT. The gene calls are TRBV29-1 and TRBJ1-1; perhaps TRBD1 as D (6 bases). Deletions cut 3 bases from V and 6 bases from J, with 17 bases between. Per germline, CDR1 SQVTM and CDR2 ANQGSEA. The CDR3 has 14 amino acids.

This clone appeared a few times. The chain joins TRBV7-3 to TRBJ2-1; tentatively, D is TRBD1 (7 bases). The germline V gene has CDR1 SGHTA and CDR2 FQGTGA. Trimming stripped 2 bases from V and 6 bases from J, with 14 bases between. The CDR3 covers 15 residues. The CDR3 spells CASSLEQGRFNEQFF. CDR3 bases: TGTGCCAGCAGCTTAGAACAGGGGAGGTTCAATGAGCAGTTCTTC. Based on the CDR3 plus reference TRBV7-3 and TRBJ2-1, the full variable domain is GAGVSQTPSNKVTEKGKYVELRCDPISGHTALYWYRQSLGQGPEFLIYFQGTGAADDSGLPNDRFFAVRPEGSVSTLKIQRTERGDSAVYLCASSLEQGRFNEQFFGPGTRLTVL.

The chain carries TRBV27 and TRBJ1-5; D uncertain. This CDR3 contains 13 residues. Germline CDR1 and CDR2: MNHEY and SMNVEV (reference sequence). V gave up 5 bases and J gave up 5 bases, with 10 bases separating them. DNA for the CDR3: TGTGCCAGCAGTCTCAGTCTTTATCAGCCCCAGCATTTT. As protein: CASSLSLYQPQHF.

CDR3 protein: CASSYGGGFGQFF. The CDR3 DNA sequence: TGTGCCAGCAGCTATGGGGGGGGGTTCGGGCAGTTCTTC. V gene TRBV12-3 or TRBV12-4 combines with J gene TRBJ2-1; 7 bases line up with TRBD2. The CDR3 runs to 13 residues. The trim removed 6 bases at V and 12 bases at J, leaving 11 bases unmatched.

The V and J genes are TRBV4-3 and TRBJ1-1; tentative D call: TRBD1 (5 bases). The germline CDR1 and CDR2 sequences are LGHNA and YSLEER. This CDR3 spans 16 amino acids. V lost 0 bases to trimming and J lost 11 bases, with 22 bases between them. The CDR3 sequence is CASSQEALWTLNGAFF. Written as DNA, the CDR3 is TGCGCCAGCAGCCAAGAAGCACTGTGGACACTCAACGGGGCTTTCTTT.

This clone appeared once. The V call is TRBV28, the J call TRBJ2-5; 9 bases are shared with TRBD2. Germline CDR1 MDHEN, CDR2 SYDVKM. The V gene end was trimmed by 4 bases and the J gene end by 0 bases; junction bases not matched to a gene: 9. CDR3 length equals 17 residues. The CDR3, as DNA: TGTGCCAGCAGTTCTCCCCGGCTAGCGGGGAACCAAGAGACCCAGTACTTC. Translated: CASSSPRLAGNQETQYF. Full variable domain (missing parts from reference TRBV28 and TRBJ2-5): DVKVTQSSRYLVKRTGEKVFLECVQDMDHENMFWYRQDPGLGLRLIYFSYDVKMKEKGDIPEGYSVSREKKERFSLILESASTNQTSMYLCASSSPRLAGNQETQYFGPGTRLLVL.

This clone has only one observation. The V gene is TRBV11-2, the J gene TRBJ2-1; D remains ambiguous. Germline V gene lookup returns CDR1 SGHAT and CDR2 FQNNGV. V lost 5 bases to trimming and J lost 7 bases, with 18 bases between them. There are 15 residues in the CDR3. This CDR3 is CASSQQLPPSNEQFF. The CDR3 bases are TGTGCCAGCAGCCAACAGCTACCACCCTCAAATGAGCAGTTCTTC. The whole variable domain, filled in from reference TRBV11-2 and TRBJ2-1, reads EAGVAQSPRYKIIEKRQSVAFWCNPISGHATLYWYQQILGQGPKLLIQFQNNGVVDDSQLPKDRFSAERLKGVDSTLKIQPAKLEDSAVYLCASSQQLPPSNEQFFGPGTRLTVL.

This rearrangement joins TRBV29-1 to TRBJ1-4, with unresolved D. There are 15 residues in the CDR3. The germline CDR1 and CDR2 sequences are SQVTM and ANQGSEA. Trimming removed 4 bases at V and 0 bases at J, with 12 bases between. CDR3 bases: TGCAGCGTTGGGGCCGGTATTGCAACTAATGAAAAACTGTTTTTT. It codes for CSVGAGIATNEKLFF.

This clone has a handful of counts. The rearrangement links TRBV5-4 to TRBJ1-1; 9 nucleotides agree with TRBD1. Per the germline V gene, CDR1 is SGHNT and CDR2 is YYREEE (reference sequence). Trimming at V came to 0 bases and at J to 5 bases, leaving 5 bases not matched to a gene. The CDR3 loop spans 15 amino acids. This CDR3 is CASSLETGGQTEAFF. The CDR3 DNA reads TGTGCCAGCAGCTTGGAGACAGGGGGGCAGACTGAAGCTTTCTTT.

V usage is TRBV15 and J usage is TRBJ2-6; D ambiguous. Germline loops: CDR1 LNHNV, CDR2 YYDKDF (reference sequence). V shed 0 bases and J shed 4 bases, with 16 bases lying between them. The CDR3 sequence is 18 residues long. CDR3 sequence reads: CATSRETLEALGANVLTF. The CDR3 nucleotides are TGTGCCACCAGCAGAGAGACCCTAGAAGCTCTGGGGGCCAACGTCCTGACTTTC.

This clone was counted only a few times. CDR3 sequence (DNA): TGTGCCAGCAGCGTGGGGGGCTCCTACAATGAGCAGTTCTTC. Translated, it gives CASSVGGSYNEQFF. The chain employs TRBV9 and TRBJ2-1, with D tentatively TRBD2 (6 bases). From germline, CDR1 is SGDLS and CDR2 YYNGEE. The CDR3 length is 14 residues. V was cut by 2 bases and J by 0 bases, with 6 bases left in between.

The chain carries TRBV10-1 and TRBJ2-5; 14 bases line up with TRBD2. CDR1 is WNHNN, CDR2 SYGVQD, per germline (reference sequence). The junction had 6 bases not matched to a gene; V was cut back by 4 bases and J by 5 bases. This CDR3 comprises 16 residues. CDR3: CASSGLAGGPVETQYF. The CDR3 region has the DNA TGCGCCAGCAGTGGACTAGCGGGAGGGCCTGTCGAGACCCAGTACTTC.

The CDR3 DNA reads TGTGCCGCGGGAAGCTCTGGAAACACCATATATTTT. As protein: CAAGSSGNTIYF. This chain joins TRBV7-8 and TRBJ1-3, with unresolved D. CDR1 is SGHVS and CDR2 is FQNEAQ in the germline V gene. This CDR3 has 12 residues. V was trimmed by 11 bases and J by 0 bases, leaving 8 bases between them.

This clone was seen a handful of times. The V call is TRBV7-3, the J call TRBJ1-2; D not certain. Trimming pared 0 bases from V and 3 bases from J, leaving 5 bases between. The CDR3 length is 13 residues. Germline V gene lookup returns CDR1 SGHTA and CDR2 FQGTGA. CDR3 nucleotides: TGTGCCAGCAGCTTAACCTCCTACTATGGCTACACCTTC. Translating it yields CASSLTSYYGYTF.

In DNA, the CDR3 is TGTGCCAGCAGCTTAGGATCGACAGGGACTTACGAGCAGTACGTC. It codes for CASSLGSTGTYEQYV. The chain uses TRBV7-9 and TRBJ2-7, with D tentatively TRBD1 (7 bases). Looked up from germline, CDR1 is SEHNR and CDR2 is FQNEAQ (reference sequence). V shed 1 base and J shed 4 bases, with 14 bases lying between them. This CDR3 is built from 15 residues.

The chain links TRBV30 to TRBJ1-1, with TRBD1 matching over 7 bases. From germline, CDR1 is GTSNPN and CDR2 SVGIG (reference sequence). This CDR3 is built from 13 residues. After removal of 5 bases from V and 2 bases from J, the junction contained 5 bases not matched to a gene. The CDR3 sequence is CAWGGQINTEAFF. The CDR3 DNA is TGTGCCTGGGGGGGACAGATAAACACTGAAGCTTTCTTT.

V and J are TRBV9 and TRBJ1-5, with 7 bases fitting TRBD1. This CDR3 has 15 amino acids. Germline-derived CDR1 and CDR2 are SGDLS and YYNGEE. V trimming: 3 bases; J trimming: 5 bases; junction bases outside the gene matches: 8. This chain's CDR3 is CASSASDRVDQPQHF. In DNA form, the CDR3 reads TGTGCCAGCAGCGCCTCAGACAGGGTGGATCAGCCCCAGCATTTT. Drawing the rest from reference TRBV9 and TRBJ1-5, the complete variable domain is DSGVTQTPKHLITATGQRVTLRCSPRSGDLSVYWYQQSLDQGLQFLIQYYNGEERAKGNILERFSAQQFPDLHSELNLSSLELGDSALYFCASSASDRVDQPQHFGDGTRLSIL.

In DNA, the CDR3 is TGTGCCATCAGTAAACAGGGGAGAAACACCATATATTTT. Translating gives CAISKQGRNTIYF. The chain links TRBV10-3 to TRBJ1-3; 7 nucleotides agree with TRBD1. The CDR3 length is 13 residues. CDR1 is ENHRY, CDR2 SYGVKD, per germline. V gave up 5 bases and J gave up 5 bases; unmatched junction bases: 3.

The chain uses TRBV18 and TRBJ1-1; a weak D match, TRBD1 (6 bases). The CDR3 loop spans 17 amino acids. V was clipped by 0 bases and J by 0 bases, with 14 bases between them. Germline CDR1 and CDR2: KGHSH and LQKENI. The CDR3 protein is CASSPPVAGAMNTEAFF. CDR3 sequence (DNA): TGTGCCAGCTCACCACCGGTAGCAGGGGCTATGAACACTGAAGCTTTCTTT.

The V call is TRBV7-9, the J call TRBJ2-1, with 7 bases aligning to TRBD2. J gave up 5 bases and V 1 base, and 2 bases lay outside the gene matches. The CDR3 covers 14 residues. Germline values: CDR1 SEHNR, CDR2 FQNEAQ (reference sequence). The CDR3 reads CASSLGLADNEQFF. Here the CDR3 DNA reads TGTGCCAGCAGCTTAGGTCTAGCGGACAATGAGCAGTTCTTC. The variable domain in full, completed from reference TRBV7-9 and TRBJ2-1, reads DTGVSQNPRHKITKRGQNVTFRCDPISEHNRLYWYRQTLGQGPEFLTYFQNEAQLEKSRLLSDRFSAERPKGSFSTLEIQRTEQGDSAMYLCASSLGLADNEQFFGPGTRLTVL.

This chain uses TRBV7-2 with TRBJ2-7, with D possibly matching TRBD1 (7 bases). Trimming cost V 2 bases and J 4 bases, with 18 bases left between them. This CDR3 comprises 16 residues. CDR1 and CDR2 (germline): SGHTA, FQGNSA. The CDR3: CASSLMSPGGPYEQYV. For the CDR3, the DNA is TGTGCCAGCAGCTTAATGTCCCCAGGGGGGCCTTACGAGCAGTACGTC.

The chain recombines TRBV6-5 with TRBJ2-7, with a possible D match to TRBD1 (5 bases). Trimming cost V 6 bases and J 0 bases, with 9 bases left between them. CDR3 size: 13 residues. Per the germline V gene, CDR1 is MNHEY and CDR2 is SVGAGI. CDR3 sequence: CASSRQSSYEQYV. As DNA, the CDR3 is TGTGCCAGCAGCAGACAGAGCTCCTACGAGCAGTACGTC.

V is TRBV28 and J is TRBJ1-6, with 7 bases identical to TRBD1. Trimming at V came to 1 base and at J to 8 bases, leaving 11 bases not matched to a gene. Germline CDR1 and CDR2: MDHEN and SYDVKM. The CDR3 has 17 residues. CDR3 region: CASSLFSRGIRHSPLHF. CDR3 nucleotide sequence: TGTGCCAGCAGTTTATTTTCCAGGGGGATTAGGCATTCACCCCTCCACTTT.

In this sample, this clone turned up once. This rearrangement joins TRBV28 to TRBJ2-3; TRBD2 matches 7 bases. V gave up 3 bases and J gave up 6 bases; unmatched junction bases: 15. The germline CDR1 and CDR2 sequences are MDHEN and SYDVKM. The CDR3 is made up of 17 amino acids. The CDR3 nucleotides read TGTGCCAGCAGTTTGCCTTCGAGCGGCGGGGGAAGGGATACGCAGTATTTT. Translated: CASSLPSSGGGRDTQYF.